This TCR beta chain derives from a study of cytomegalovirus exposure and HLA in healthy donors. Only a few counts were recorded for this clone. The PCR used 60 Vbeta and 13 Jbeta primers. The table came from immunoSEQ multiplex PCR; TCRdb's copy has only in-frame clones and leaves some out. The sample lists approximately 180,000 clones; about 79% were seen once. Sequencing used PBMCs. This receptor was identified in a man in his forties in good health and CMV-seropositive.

The CDR3 sequence: CAIRQGLSGPQHF. The CDR3 DNA reads TGTGCCATCCGACAGGGGCTGTCAGGCCCCCAGCATTTT. The genes are TRBV2 and TRBJ1-5, with TRBD1 matching over 8 bases. V was pared by 10 bases and J by 10 bases, with 12 bases of the junction left unmatched. Germline V CDR1 and CDR2: SNHLY, FYNNEI. The CDR3 has 13 amino acids. The variable domain in full, completed from reference TRBV2 and TRBJ1-5, reads EPEVTQTPSHQVTQMGQEVILRCVPISNHLYFYWYRQILGQKVEFLVSFYNNEISEKSEIFDDQFSVERPDGSNFTLKIRSTKLEDSAMYFCAIRQGLSGPQHFGDGTRLSIL.